This TCR beta chain was obtained from a study of shared clonotypes between healthy human individuals. General study points: Researchers sampled only blood; tissue repertoires likely differ.

The data were produced by immunoSEQ multiplex PCR, yet TCRdb's version contains in-frame clones alone and is incomplete. The sample has about 580,000 clones; roughly 98% are singletons. Comments on this clone: No antigen is known for it.

Cells designated naive CD8 were CD45RO-negative and were positively selected for CCR7, with terminally differentiated effector memory CD45RA+ cells excluded. Sequencing was carried out using naive CD8+ T cells sorted from blood. The TCR comes from a young man in good health.

CDR3 in DNA: TGTGCCAGCAGCCCGCCCCGAGCGGGTGACTCCTACGAGCAGTACTTC. Translating it yields CASSPPRAGDSYEQYF. The gene calls are TRBV4-2 and TRBJ2-7; possible D gene TRBD2, 6 bases. V was pared by 4 bases and J by 0 bases, with 16 bases between. The CDR3 is 16 amino acids. Germline V gene data show CDR1 as LGHNA and CDR2 as YNFKEQ.